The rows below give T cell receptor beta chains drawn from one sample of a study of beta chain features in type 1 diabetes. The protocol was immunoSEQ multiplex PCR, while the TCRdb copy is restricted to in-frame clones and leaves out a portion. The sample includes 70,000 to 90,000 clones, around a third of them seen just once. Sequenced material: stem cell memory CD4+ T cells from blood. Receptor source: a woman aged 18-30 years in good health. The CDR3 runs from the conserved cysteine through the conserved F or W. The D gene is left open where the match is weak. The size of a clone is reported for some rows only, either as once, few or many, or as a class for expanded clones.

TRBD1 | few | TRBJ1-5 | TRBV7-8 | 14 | TGTGCCAGCAGCGCCCGGGACAGGAATCAGCCCCAGCATTTT | CASSARDRNQPQHF
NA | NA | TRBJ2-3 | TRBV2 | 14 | TGTGCCAGCAGTGAAGACAGGGTTGCAGATACGCAGTATTTT | CASSEDRVADTQYF
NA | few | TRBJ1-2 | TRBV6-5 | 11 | TGTGCCAGCAGCCAGATGAGGGGCTACACCTTC | CASSQMRGYTF
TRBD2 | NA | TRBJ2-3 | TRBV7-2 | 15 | TGTGCCAGCAGCCGTCGACTAGCCGCTGCAGATACGCAGTATTTT | CASSRRLAAADTQYF
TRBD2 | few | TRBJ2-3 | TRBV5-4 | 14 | TGTGCCAGCAGTTCAGCGGGGGCCAGGGATACGCAGTATTTT | CASSSAGARDTQYF
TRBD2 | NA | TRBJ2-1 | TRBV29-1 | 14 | TGCAGCGTCAAGCGGGGGGGTTCCTACAATGAGCAGTTCTTC | CSVKRGGSYNEQFF
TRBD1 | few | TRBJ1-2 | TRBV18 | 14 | TGTGCCAGCTCACCCTCCCGGACAGGGTATGGCTACACCTTC | CASSPSRTGYGYTF
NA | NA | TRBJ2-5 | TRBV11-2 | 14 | TGTGCCAGCAGCTCACTCCGGGGGAGGGAGACCCAGTACTTC | CASSSLRGRETQYF
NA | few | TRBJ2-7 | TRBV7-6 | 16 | TGTGCCAGCAGCTTAGACGGTGGGGCAGGGCACTACGAGCAGTACTTC | CASSLDGGAGHYEQYF
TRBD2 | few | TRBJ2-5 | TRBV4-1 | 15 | TGCGCCAGCAGCCAAGGACTAGCGGGAAAGGGGACCCAGTACTTC | CASSQGLAGKGTQYF
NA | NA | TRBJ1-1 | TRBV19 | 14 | TGTGCCAGTAAGGTGCCGGGGGATCACACTGAAGCTTTCTTT | CASKVPGDHTEAFF
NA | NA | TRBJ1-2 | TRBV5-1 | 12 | TGCGCCAGCAGCTTTCAGGGGAATGGCTACACCTTC | CASSFQGNGYTF
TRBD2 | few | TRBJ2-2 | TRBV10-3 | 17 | TGTGCCATCACGGGATCTAGCGGGGGGTCGAACACCGGGGAGCTGTTTTTT | CAITGSSGGSNTGELFF
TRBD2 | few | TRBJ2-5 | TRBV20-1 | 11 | TGCAGTGCCGGGGGGGATGAGACCCAGTACTTC | CSAGGDETQYF
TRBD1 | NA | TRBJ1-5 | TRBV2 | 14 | TGTGCCAGCAGTGAAAAGACAGGGGGGCAGCCCCAGCATTTT | CASSEKTGGQPQHF
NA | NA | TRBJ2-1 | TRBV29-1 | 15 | TGCAGCGTTGTAGAAGGGAGTAGCTCCTACAATGAGCAGTTCTTC | CSVVEGSSSYNEQFF
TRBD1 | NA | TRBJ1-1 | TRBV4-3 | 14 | TGCGCCAGCAGCCATTCAGGGGGCGACACTGAAGCTTTCTTT | CASSHSGGDTEAFF
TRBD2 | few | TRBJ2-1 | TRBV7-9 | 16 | TGTGCCAGCAGCCTCCAGCTAGCGGGAGGGTATAATGAGCAGTTCTTC | CASSLQLAGGYNEQFF
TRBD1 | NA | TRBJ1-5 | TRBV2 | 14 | TGTGCCAGCAGCCAGGACAGGGGGGACCAGCCCCAGCATTTT | CASSQDRGDQPQHF
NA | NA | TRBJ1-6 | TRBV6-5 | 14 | TGTGCCAGCAGTCCTGATTATCGGAATTCACCCCTCCACTTT | CASSPDYRNSPLHF
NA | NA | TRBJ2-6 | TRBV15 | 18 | TGTGCCACCAGCAGAGATCGGGATTTCCTCTCTGGGGCCAACGTCCTGACTTTC | CATSRDRDFLSGANVLTF
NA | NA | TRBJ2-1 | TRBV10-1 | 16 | TGCGCCAGCAGTGAGTCGAAAATGGACTTTTACAATGAGCAGTTCTTC | CASSESKMDFYNEQFF
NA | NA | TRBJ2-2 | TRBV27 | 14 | TGTGCCAGCAGGGACTACCCGGGGACCGGGGAGCTGTTTTTT | CASRDYPGTGELFF
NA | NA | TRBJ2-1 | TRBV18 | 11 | TGTGCCAGCTCCGTAAGCGCGGAGCAGTTCTTC | CASSVSAEQFF
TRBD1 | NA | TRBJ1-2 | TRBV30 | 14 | TGTGCCTGGGGACGACAGGGATTCGACTATGGCTACACCTTC | CAWGRQGFDYGYTF
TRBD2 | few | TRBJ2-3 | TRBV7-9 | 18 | TGTGCCAGCAGCCTACCTTGGGGACATAGCGGGAGGGCTGATACGCAGTATTTT | CASSLPWGHSGRADTQYF
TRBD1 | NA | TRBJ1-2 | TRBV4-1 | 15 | TGCGCCAGCAGCCGCCGGACAGGAGAATTAGATGGCTACACCTTC | CASSRRTGELDGYTF
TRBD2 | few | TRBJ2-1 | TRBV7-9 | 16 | TGTGCCAGCAGCTTAGCGAGGGGCAGCGGGATCTTTGAGCAGTTCTTC | CASSLARGSGIFEQFF
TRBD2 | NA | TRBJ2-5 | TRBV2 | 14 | TGTGCCAGCTTACGGGACGGTAGCGGGGAGACCCAGTACTTC | CASLRDGSGETQYF
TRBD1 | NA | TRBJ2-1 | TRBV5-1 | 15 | TGCGCCAGCCTAAGCGGACAGGGGACCTACAATGAGCAGTTCTTC | CASLSGQGTYNEQFF
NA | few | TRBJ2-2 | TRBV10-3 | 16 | TGTGCCATCAGTGAGTCCGGAGGGATAGGGACCGGGGAGCTGTTTTTT | CAISESGGIGTGELFF
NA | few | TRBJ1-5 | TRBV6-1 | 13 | TGTGCCAGCAGGCAGGAATTGAATCAGCCCCAGCATTTT | CASRQELNQPQHF